The 20 T cell receptor beta chains given below trace back to one sample, sequenced in a study of OX40 agonist ivuxolimab in advanced cancers. Sequenced by immunoSEQ multiplex PCR; TCRdb stores in-frame clones only, minus some. Here the sample spans tens of thousands of clones, roughly 85% being singletons. Sequences were derived from CD4+ or CD8+ T cells sorted from blood, sampled in a trial of the OX40 agonist ivuxolimab. The source of these receptors is an adult with an advanced solid tumor such as melanoma, head and neck, liver or kidney cancer.

The J gene is TRBJ2-3, the V gene TRBV28; maybe TRBD2 (6 bases). CDR1 and CDR2 from the germline V gene are MDHEN and SYDVKM. The CDR3 length is 12 residues. Trimming pared 2 bases from V and 8 bases from J, leaving 8 bases between. The CDR3 sequence is CASSLGTVTQYF. The CDR3, as DNA: TGTGCCAGCAGTTTAGGGACTGTTACGCAGTATTTT.

The gene calls are TRBV18 and TRBJ1-1; D unclear. CDR3 length: 13 amino acids. Germline V gene sequence: CDR1 KGHSH, CDR2 LQKENI. V lost 3 bases, J lost 4 bases, and 9 bases lay in between. CDR3 in amino acids: CASSPEGGTEAFF. Written as DNA, the CDR3 is TGTGCCAGCTCACCGGAGGGAGGCACTGAAGCTTTCTTT.

The gene calls are TRBV5-1 and TRBJ2-1; 9 bases fit TRBD2. The CDR3 contains 17 residues. V gave up 4 bases and J gave up 0 bases; unmatched junction bases: 8. Germline CDR1 is SGHRS and CDR2 is YFSETQ. CDR3: CASSRATSGFSYNEQFF. CDR3 sequence (DNA): TGCGCCAGCAGCCGGGCGACTAGCGGCTTCTCCTACAATGAGCAGTTCTTC. The full variable domain, its missing parts supplied by reference TRBV5-1 and TRBJ2-1, is KAGVTQTPRYLIKTRGQQVTLSCSPISGHRSVSWYQQTPGQGLQFLFEYFSETQRNKGNFPGRFSGRQFSNSRSEMNVSTLELGDSALYLCASSRATSGFSYNEQFFGPGTRLTVL.

This chain links TRBV4-1 with TRBJ1-5, with a possible D match to TRBD1 (5 bases). This CDR3 has 14 residues. Trimming left V 4 bases short and J 5 bases short, with 12 bases between. Per the germline V gene, CDR1 is MGHRA and CDR2 is YSYEKL. For the CDR3, the DNA is TGCGCCAGCAGCCTACAGGCCGTCGATCAGCCCCAGCATTTT. Translating it yields CASSLQAVDQPQHF.

The rearrangement joins TRBV7-3 to TRBJ2-7; TRBD1 matches 7 bases. Germline V gene data show CDR1 as SGHTA and CDR2 as FQGTGA. The CDR3 runs 15 residues. The V gene end was trimmed by 5 bases and the J gene end by 2 bases; junction bases not matched to a gene: 9. This CDR3 is CASSINRGDAYEQYF. The DNA of the CDR3 is TGTGCCAGCAGCATTAACAGGGGTGACGCCTACGAGCAGTACTTC.

The chain recombines TRBV9 with TRBJ2-5, with D possibly matching TRBD2 (6 bases). Trimming left V 3 bases short and J 5 bases short, with 23 bases between. This CDR3 comprises 17 residues. Germline V CDR1 and CDR2: SGDLS, YYNGEE. Written as DNA, the CDR3 is TGTGCCAGCAGCGCCCAATTGGGAGTCGGCGCGGGGGAGACCCAGTACTTC. It codes for CASSAQLGVGAGETQYF.

V gene TRBV5-1 combines with J gene TRBJ2-3; 10 nucleotides match TRBD2. From germline, CDR1 is SGHRS and CDR2 YFSETQ. This CDR3 spans 15 amino acids. The V segment lost 5 bases and the J segment 2 bases; nucleotides outside the gene matches: 5. In DNA, the CDR3 is TGCGCCAGCAGTTCAACTAGCGGGGCCACAGATACGCAGTATTTT. Translated: CASSSTSGATDTQYF.

The chain couples TRBV5-1 to TRBJ1-1, with 9 positions matching TRBD1. Looked up from germline, CDR1 is SGHRS and CDR2 is YFSETQ. V shed 5 bases and J 5 bases; nucleotides not matched to a gene: 7. CDR3 length: 14 residues. The CDR3 sequence: CASSTGGAGTEAFF. The DNA for the CDR3 is TGCGCCAGCAGTACAGGGGGCGCGGGTACTGAAGCTTTCTTT.

The V gene is TRBV18, the J gene TRBJ2-7; D is unresolved. In germline, CDR1 is KGHSH, CDR2 LQKENI. V was shortened by 4 bases and J by 3 bases, with 10 bases between the two germline ends. The CDR3 totals 13 residues. The CDR3 is CASSLVSGYEQYF. As DNA, the CDR3 is TGTGCCAGCTCACTCGTCTCGGGCTACGAGCAGTACTTC.

The chain is built from TRBV27 and TRBJ1-4, with 7 positions matching TRBD1. From germline, CDR1 is MNHEY and CDR2 SMNVEV (reference sequence). The ends lost 6 bases at V and 5 bases at J; junction bases unmatched: 9. This CDR3 spans 15 amino acids. The CDR3 DNA reads as TGTGCCAGCAGCCGCTTCCAGGGGGGGAATGAAAAACTGTTTTTT. Translation gives CASSRFQGGNEKLFF.

The rearrangement uses TRBV10-3 and TRBJ2-3; D not certain. V was cut by 8 bases and J by 3 bases, with 6 bases left in between. This CDR3 comprises 11 residues. The germline CDR1 and CDR2 sequences are ENHRY and SYGVKD. The CDR3 sequence: CAIGETDTQYF. The CDR3, as DNA: TGTGCCATCGGGGAAACAGATACGCAGTATTTT.

The rearrangement links TRBV5-1 to TRBJ2-5; tentatively, D is TRBD2 (5 bases). The CDR3 runs to 12 residues. The V end was cut by 5 bases, the J end by 1 base, with 6 bases between. Germline loops: CDR1 SGHRS, CDR2 YFSETQ. CDR3 loop: CASRRAQETQYF. CDR3 in DNA: TGCGCCAGCAGGCGGGCCCAAGAGACCCAGTACTTC. Full variable domain (rest looked up from reference TRBV5-1 and TRBJ2-5): KAGVTQTPRYLIKTRGQQVTLSCSPISGHRSVSWYQQTPGQGLQFLFEYFSETQRNKGNFPGRFSGRQFSNSRSEMNVSTLELGDSALYLCASRRAQETQYFGPGTRLLVL.

J is TRBJ2-3 and V is TRBV2, with 7 positions matching TRBD2. The J segment lost 3 bases and the V segment lost 10 bases, leaving 13 bases of the junction unmatched. The germline gives CDR1 SNHLY, CDR2 FYNNEI. This CDR3 region has 15 residues. CDR3 DNA: TGTGCCATCTCAAGCGGGGCCTTAAAGACAGATACGCAGTATTTT. Its protein is CAISSGALKTDTQYF.

This sequence joins TRBV28 and TRBJ1-2; possible D gene TRBD1, 5 bases. The germline V gene encodes CDR1 MDHEN and CDR2 SYDVKM. The V end lost 5 bases, the J end lost 5 bases, and 21 bases lay between the germline ends. The CDR3 contains 16 residues. The CDR3 region has the DNA TGTGCCAGCAGTCCGCCCGGGACCAGAATCGGGTATGGCTACACCTTC. Translating gives CASSPPGTRIGYGYTF.

This clone has only one observation. V gene TRBV2 combines with J gene TRBJ2-7, with 8 bases identical to TRBD1. V shed 4 bases, J shed 4 bases, and the junction held 0 bases outside the gene matches. Germline V gene lookup returns CDR1 SNHLY and CDR2 FYNNEI. This CDR3 has 12 amino acids. The CDR3 here is CASSGTGYEQYF. The CDR3 region has the DNA TGTGCCAGCAGTGGGACAGGGTACGAGCAGTACTTC. The full variable domain, rest sourced from reference TRBV2 and TRBJ2-7, is EPEVTQTPSHQVTQMGQEVILRCVPISNHLYFYWYRQILGQKVEFLVSFYNNEISEKSEIFDDQFSVERPDGSNFTLKIRSTKLEDSAMYFCASSGTGYEQYFGPGTRLTVT.

The chain joins TRBV2 to TRBJ2-2, with no clear D. This CDR3 comprises 15 residues. Germline V gene lookup returns CDR1 SNHLY and CDR2 FYNNEI. V lost 7 bases and J lost 4, with 16 bases in between. CDR3 residues: CASKLGLDRTGELFF. The CDR3 DNA reads TGTGCCAGCAAGTTAGGGCTAGATCGCACCGGGGAGCTGTTTTTT.

The V and J genes are TRBV7-9 and TRBJ2-5; TRBD1 is a possible D gene (6 bases). Between the trimmed V and J ends, which lost 5 bases and 0 bases, there was a span of 10 bases. The CDR3 is 14 amino acids. CDR1 and CDR2 (germline): SEHNR, FQNEAQ (reference sequence). CDR3 in amino acids: CASSPTGNQETQYF. CDR3 bases: TGTGCCAGCAGCCCGACAGGCAACCAAGAGACCCAGTACTTC. Together with reference TRBV7-9 and TRBJ2-5, the CDR3 gives the full variable domain: DTGVSQNPRHKITKRGQNVTFRCDPISEHNRLYWYRQTLGQGPEFLTYFQNEAQLEKSRLLSDRFSAERPKGSFSTLEIQRTEQGDSAMYLCASSPTGNQETQYFGPGTRLLVL.

The chain employs TRBV10-3 and TRBJ2-1, with D hard to call. This CDR3 has 15 residues. CDR1 is ENHRY, CDR2 SYGVKD, per germline. Trimming took 4 bases from V and 0 from J, leaving 10 bases between them. The CDR3 here is CAISAQASSYNEQFF. The CDR3, as DNA: TGTGCCATCAGTGCTCAGGCCAGCTCCTACAATGAGCAGTTCTTC.

The chain recombines TRBV20-1 with TRBJ2-1; the match to TRBD2 covers 7 bases. Germline values: CDR1 DFQATT, CDR2 SNEGSKA (reference sequence). With V trimmed by 5 bases and J by 9 bases, 4 bases remained unmatched. The CDR3 sequence is 11 residues long. The CDR3 sequence is CSASTSTEQFF. CDR3 nucleotide sequence: TGCAGTGCTTCGACTAGCACTGAGCAGTTCTTC.

This chain uses TRBV29-1 with TRBJ2-5, with unresolved D. V was shortened by 6 bases and J by 5 bases, with 13 bases between the two germline ends. Germline V gives CDR1 SQVTM, CDR2 ANQGSEA. This CDR3 region has 12 residues. The CDR3 DNA is TGCAGCGTCGCCCGGTCTGAGGAGACCCAGTACTTC. Protein product: CSVARSEETQYF. Variable domain in full (rest from reference TRBV29-1 and TRBJ2-5): SAVISQKPSRDICQRGTSLTIQCQVDSQVTMMFWYRQQPGQSLTLIATANQGSEATYESGFVIDKFPISRPNLTFSTLTVSNMSPEDSSIYLCSVARSEETQYFGPGTRLLVL.